The 19 T cell receptor beta chains in this list originate from one sample, sequenced in a study of post-analysis software for immune sequencing data. General study points: With TRBV5-6, TRBV5-1 and TRBV20-1 included, 5 or 6 TRBV segments were more frequent in patients than in controls.

Libraries were made from TCR beta cDNA, and they carried unique molecular identifiers. TCRdb re-called the PCR reads with MiXCR, one entry per CDR3 protein. This table has some 190,000 distinct CDR3 sequences, roughly 28% appearing once. Antigen specificity for these receptors is unknown. The sequenced sample consisted of blood. These receptors came from a girl aged 2-17 years with multiple sclerosis.

A note on this clonotype: One end of the junction fails to match germline, which may point to a read error. J is TRBJ1-1 and V is TRBV4-2; possibly TRBD1 for D (5 bases). The CDR3 covers 14 residues. CDR1 and CDR2 (germline): LGHNA, YNFKEQ. CDR3 amino acids: CASSQDGHGPEVFF. Written as DNA, the CDR3 is TGTGCCAGCAGCCAAGATGGACACGGGCCTGAAGTTTTCTTT.

The chain carries TRBV5-1 and TRBJ1-1; weak D call: TRBD1 (5 bases). Germline values: CDR1 SGHRS, CDR2 YFSETQ. This CDR3 has 14 amino acids. Trimming shortened V by 4 bases and J by 3 bases, and 13 bases separated the two germline ends. CDR3 nucleotide sequence: TGCGCCAGCAGCCAGTTGCGGGGGGACACTGAAGCTTTCTTT. This codes for CASSQLRGDTEAFF.

This clonotype was counted a few times. The chain combines TRBV6-6 with TRBJ1-2, with 8 bases matching TRBD1. V was pared by 6 bases and J by 0 bases, with 12 bases of the junction left unmatched. In germline, CDR1 is MNHNY, CDR2 SVGAGI (reference sequence). The CDR3 extends over 17 amino acids. The CDR3 nucleotides are TGTGCCAGCAGCCGATCCGCGACAGGGGTTCCTAACTATGGCTACACCTTC. Translated, it gives CASSRSATGVPNYGYTF.

This clonotype has a count of ten or more. The V and J genes are TRBV7-9 and TRBJ2-1; D gene ambiguous. This CDR3 is 15 amino acids long. Trimming cost V 0 bases and J 9 bases, with 15 bases left between them. CDR1 is SEHNR and CDR2 is FQNEAQ in the germline V gene (reference sequence). This CDR3 reads CASSLAGGQTLEQFF. The DNA for the CDR3 is TGTGCCAGCAGCTTAGCCGGTGGGCAGACCCTTGAGCAGTTCTTC.

The table lists this clonotype with many counts. The CDR3 region is CASSPLPGGEKLFF. In nucleotides, the CDR3 is TGTGCCAGCAGCCCACTCCCGGGGGGTGAAAAACTGTTTTTT. This chain links TRBV12-3 or TRBV12-4 with TRBJ1-4; the D gene is possibly TRBD1 (5 bases). V lost 6 bases and J lost 7, with 15 bases in between. The CDR3 runs to 14 residues.

The rearrangement links TRBV28 to TRBJ1-2, with D possibly being TRBD1 (5 bases). Per germline, CDR1 MDHEN and CDR2 SYDVKM. The CDR3 covers 17 residues. Between the trimmed V and J ends, which lost 3 bases and 0 bases, there was a span of 17 bases. The CDR3 loop is CASSLGHGRRANYGYTF. The CDR3 coding sequence is TGTGCCAGCAGTTTGGGGCATGGGAGGAGAGCTAACTATGGCTACACCTTC.

The genes are TRBV12-3 or TRBV12-4 and TRBJ2-1, with D maybe TRBD2 (5 bases). Trimming took off 6 bases at V and 3 bases at J, with 21 bases between the two ends. CDR3 length: 17 residues. CDR3 sequence: CASSEPPRSGDYNEQFF. CDR3 bases: TGTGCCAGCAGCGAACCCCCTCGAAGCGGAGACTACAATGAGCAGTTCTTC.

In DNA, the CDR3 is TGTGCCTCTGGGCCATGGCAGAGCTCCTACGAGCAGTACTTC. Translating it yields CASGPWQSSYEQYF. This chain joins TRBV10-3 and TRBJ2-7; no reliable D call. Per the germline V gene, CDR1 is ENHRY and CDR2 is SYGVKD. This CDR3 is built from 14 residues. V lost 11 bases to trimming and J lost 0 bases, with 17 bases between them.

This clonotype was observed at least ten times. The chain carries TRBV11-2 and TRBJ2-1; D is ambiguous. V gave up 3 bases and J gave up 6 bases, with 18 bases separating them. CDR1 and CDR2 (germline): SGHAT, FQNNGV. There are 16 residues in the CDR3. CDR3 loop: CASSFVVPTLGNEQFF. In DNA, the CDR3 is TGTGCCAGCAGCTTTGTGGTTCCGACGTTGGGCAATGAGCAGTTCTTC.

The CDR3 DNA reads as TGTGTTAGCCCCAAGGGGAACACTGAAGCTTTCTTT. Translated, it gives CVSPKGNTEAFF. V usage is TRBV7-2 and J usage is TRBJ1-1; no definite D call. Germline assignment: CDR1 SGHTA and CDR2 FQGNSA. CDR3 length equals 12 residues.

The chain uses TRBV14 and TRBJ2-1; 7 positions agree with TRBD2. V shed 2 bases, J shed 4 bases, and the junction held 11 bases outside the gene matches. The length of the CDR3 is 17 residues. The germline gives CDR1 SGHDN, CDR2 FVKESK. CDR3 residues: CASSQRRWGGSYNEQFF. DNA for the CDR3: TGTGCCAGCAGCCAACGACGATGGGGCGGGAGTTACAATGAGCAGTTCTTC.

There are many counts of this clonotype. The J gene is TRBJ1-2, the V gene TRBV9; D not resolved. Germline values: CDR1 SGDLS, CDR2 YYNGEE. The V end was cut by 4 bases, the J end by 1 base, with 8 bases between. The CDR3 loop spans 13 amino acids. The CDR3 DNA reads as TGTGCCAGCAGCCGTACGGGTAACTATGGCTACACCTTC. It yields the protein CASSRTGNYGYTF.

CDR3 protein: CAWSGTSPSGSYNEQFF. CDR3 DNA: TGTGCCTGGAGCGGGACTAGCCCCTCGGGGTCCTACAATGAGCAGTTCTTC. V gene TRBV30 combines with J gene TRBJ2-1, with TRBD2 identical over 9 bases. This CDR3 is built from 17 residues. In germline, CDR1 is GTSNPN, CDR2 SVGIG (reference sequence). V was pared by 3 bases and J by 1 base, with 10 bases of the junction left unmatched. Full variable domain (remainder filled in from reference TRBV30 and TRBJ2-1): SQTIHQWPATLVQPVGSPLSLECTVEGTSNPNLYWYRQAAGRGLQLLFYSVGIGQISSEVPQNLSASRPQDRQFILSSKKLLLSDSGFYLCAWSGTSPSGSYNEQFFGPGTRLTVL.

The chain recombines TRBV18 with TRBJ1-5; TRBD1 is a possible D gene (6 bases). The CDR3 runs to 16 residues. Germline lookup yields CDR1 KGHSH and CDR2 LQKENI. V lost 6 bases and J lost 1, with 16 bases in between. Written as DNA, the CDR3 is TGTGCCAGCTCTTTCGGGGGGCGCGGGAGCAATCAGCCCCAGCATTTT. It translates to CASSFGGRGSNQPQHF.

In this sample, this clonotype turned up many times. In DNA form, the CDR3 reads TGCAGCGTCGGACAGGGATATCAGCCCCAGCATTTT. Protein product: CSVGQGYQPQHF. This chain connects TRBV29-1 to TRBJ1-5; the match to TRBD1 covers 8 bases. CDR1 is SQVTM and CDR2 is ANQGSEA in the germline V gene. V lost 6 bases to trimming and J lost 5 bases; unmatched junction nucleotides: 3. The CDR3 has 12 residues.

In its sample, this clonotype was seen many times. The rearrangement links TRBV10-3 to TRBJ2-4; maybe TRBD1 (5 bases). The CDR3 extends over 12 amino acids. The germline V and J ends were trimmed by 3 bases and 10 bases, with 10 bases remaining between them. The germline V gene has CDR1 ENHRY and CDR2 SYGVKD. CDR3 in DNA: TGTGCCATCAGTGAAACCAAGGGGATTCAGTACTTC. Translation gives CAISETKGIQYF.

A word on this clonotype: A read error may explain this, as a much larger clone is one base away. The chain uses TRBV29-1 and TRBJ2-7; 9 bases align to TRBD2. The CDR3 runs 13 residues. CDR1 is SQVTM, CDR2 ANQGSEA, per germline. V gave up 3 bases and J gave up 6 bases; unmatched junction bases: 6. The CDR3 DNA reads TGCAGCGTTGATAGCGGGAGAGGGAGCGAGCAGTACTTC. It specifies CSVDSGRGSEQYF.

Only a few counts were recorded for this clonotype. A read error is possible here, since a much larger clone lies one base away. V is TRBV5-1 and J is TRBJ1-5, with D uncertain. Germline V lookup: CDR1 SGHRS, CDR2 YFSETQ. This CDR3 contains 14 residues. CDR3 sequence (DNA): TGCGCCGGCAGTGAAGGGATTGGCAATCAGCCCCAGCATTTT. It translates to CAGSEGIGNQPQHF.

The genes are TRBV7-8 and TRBJ2-7; D remains unclear. The germline gives CDR1 SGHVS, CDR2 FQNEAQ. The CDR3 is 13 residues long. V was clipped by 1 base and J by 4 bases, with 8 bases between them. CDR3 region: CASSLGLGYEQYF. The CDR3 DNA sequence: TGTGCCAGCAGCTTAGGATTAGGGTACGAGCAGTACTTC. Full variable domain (missing parts from reference TRBV7-8 and TRBJ2-7): GAGVSQSPRYKVAKRGQDVALRCDPISGHVSLFWYQQALGQGPEFLTYFQNEAQLDKSGLPSDRFFAERPEGSVSTLKIQRTQQEDSAVYLCASSLGLGYEQYFGPGTRLTVT.